This T cell receptor beta chain came from a study of CD8 T cells in Susac syndrome. The multiple sclerosis controls, all treatment-naive patients, had relapsing-remitting disease that was stable or active. Overall study findings and caveats: The study conceded that its TCR sequencing and HLA analysis involved relatively few individuals.

As regards this clonotype: Its specificity is not known.

Random hexamers were used to reverse transcribe the RNA input (roughly 0.5 to 1 ug). Amplification of TCR beta CDR3 used immunoSEQ multiplex PCR across 54 Vbeta and 13 Jbeta. TCRdb passed the immunoSEQ multiplex PCR reads through MiXCR, listing each CDR3 protein once. The repertoire includes roughly 150,000 distinct CDR3 sequences, approximately 94% of them detected once, and 0.085% to 0.095% sits in the top ten. The CDR3 totals 16 residues. The V gene end was trimmed by 0 bases and the J gene end by 7 bases; junction bases not matched to a gene: 4. The germline gives CDR1 LGHNA, CDR2 YSLEER. This TCR came from a human donor with multiple sclerosis. This chain links TRBV4-3 with TRBJ2-1; 12 nucleotides agree with TRBD2. The sample was CD4+ T cells from PBMCs. The CDR3 region has the DNA TGCGCCAGCAGCCAAGATAGCGGACTAGCGGGGAATGAGCAGTTCTTC. This codes for CASSQDSGLAGNEQFF.